This T cell receptor (beta chain) derives from a study of T cell responses to AZD1222 COVID-19 vaccine. CDR1 and CDR2 from the germline V gene are ENHRY and SYGVKD. The CDR3 is made up of 14 amino acids. J gave up 4 bases and V 4 bases, and 3 bases lay outside the gene matches. This clone has just one count. Data came from immunoSEQ multiplex PCR; TCRdb stores just in-frame clones and leaves some out. The table shows roughly 100,000 clones, with 85% to 90% occurring only once. This TCR was sampled from an adult in good health. V usage is TRBV10-3 and J usage is TRBJ1-5, with 8 bases lining up with TRBD1. The specimen was peripheral blood, collected on day 0 of AZD1222 vaccination. CDR3 residues: CAISAQGDNQPQHF. The CDR3 DNA reads TGTGCCATCAGTGCACAGGGGGATAATCAGCCCCAGCATTTT.